Here is one T cell receptor beta chain with its context. What it recognizes is unknown. The data stem from a study of shared clonotypes between healthy human individuals. It was at deep level that the assay was run. TCRdb keeps only in-frame clones here, not all; method: immunoSEQ multiplex PCR. The repertoire holds approximately 1.9 million clones, with about 93% as singletons. With 1 base removed from V and 7 bases from J, the gap between germline ends came to 7 bases. CDR1 is MNHNS, CDR2 SASEGT, per germline. The length of the CDR3 is 12 residues. Study-level points and caveats: Clonotypes not shared had lower generation probabilities than those common to all four donors. Rarefaction showed sorted-subset sequencing was incomplete despite large depth.

Naive CD8 cells, CD45RO-negative and positively selected for CCR7, excluded terminally differentiated effector memory CD45RA+ cells. The sequence came from a man aged 18 to 30 in good health. Some clones in this sample may be carry-over from other donors' samples. J is TRBJ1-1 and V is TRBV6-1, with D unresolved. Source material: naive CD8+ T cells from PBMCs. The chain's CDR3 is CASSEGSVEAFF. CDR3 DNA sequence: TGTGCCAGCAGTGAAGGGTCCGTTGAAGCTTTCTTT.